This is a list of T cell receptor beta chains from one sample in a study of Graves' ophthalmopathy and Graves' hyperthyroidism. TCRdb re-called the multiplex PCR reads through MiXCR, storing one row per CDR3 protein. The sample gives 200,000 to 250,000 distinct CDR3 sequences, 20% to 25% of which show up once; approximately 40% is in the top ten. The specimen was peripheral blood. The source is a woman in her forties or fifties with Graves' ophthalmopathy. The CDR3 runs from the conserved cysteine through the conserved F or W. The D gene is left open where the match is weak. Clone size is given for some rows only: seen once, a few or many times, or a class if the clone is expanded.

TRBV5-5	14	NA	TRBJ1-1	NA	CASSLYLGNTEAFF	TGTGCCAGCAGCTTGTATTTAGGGAACACTGAAGCTTTCTTT
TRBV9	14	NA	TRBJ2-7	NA	CASSPSGISYEQYF	TGTGCCAGCAGCCCCAGTGGGATTTCCTACGAGCAGTACTTC
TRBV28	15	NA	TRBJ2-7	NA	CASSLVGQGSYEQYF	TGTGCCAGCAGTTTGGTTGGGCAGGGCTCCTACGAGCAGTACTTC
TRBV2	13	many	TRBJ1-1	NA	CASSSPRVVEAFF	TGTGCCAGCAGTAGCCCTAGGGTGGTTGAAGCTTTCTTT
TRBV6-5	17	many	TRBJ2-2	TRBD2	CASSYLLAGGDTGELFF	TGTGCCAGCAGTTACCTCCTAGCGGGAGGAGACACCGGGGAGCTGTTTTTT
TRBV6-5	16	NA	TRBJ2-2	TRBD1	CASSYQYRGSTGELFF	TGTGCCAGCAGTTACCAGTACAGGGGTTCCACCGGGGAGCTGTTTTTT
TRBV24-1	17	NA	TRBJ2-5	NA	CATSDKWEFETQETQYF	TGTGCCACCAGTGACAAATGGGAGTTTGAGACGCAAGAGACCCAGTACTTC
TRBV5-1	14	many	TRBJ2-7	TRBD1	CASSGQGGEYEQYF	TGCGCCAGCAGCGGACAGGGTGGAGAGTACGAGCAGTACTTC
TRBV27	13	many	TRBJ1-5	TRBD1	CASSYQGDQPQHF	TGTGCCAGCAGTTATCAGGGGGACCAGCCCCAGCATTTT
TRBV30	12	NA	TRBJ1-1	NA	CAWSARATEAFF	TGTGCCTGGAGTGCTAGGGCCACTGAAGCTTTCTTT
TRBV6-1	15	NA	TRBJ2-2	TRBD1	CASRRGQTNFEELFF	TGTGCCAGCAGACGGGGACAGACGAACTTTGAGGAGCTGTTTTTT
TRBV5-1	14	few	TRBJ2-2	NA	CASSVDSNTGELFF	TGCGCCAGCAGCGTGGACAGCAACACCGGGGAGCTGTTTTTT
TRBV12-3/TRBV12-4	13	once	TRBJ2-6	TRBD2	CASGTSGSGVLTF	TGTGCCAGCGGGACTAGCGGGAGTGGTGTCCTGACTTTC
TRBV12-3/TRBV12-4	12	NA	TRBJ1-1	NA	CASSPGRREAFF	TGTGCCAGCAGTCCCGGGAGGAGGGAAGCTTTCTTT
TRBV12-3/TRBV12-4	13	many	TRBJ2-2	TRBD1	CASSGDRNGELFF	TGTGCCAGCAGCGGGGACAGAAACGGGGAGCTGTTTTTT
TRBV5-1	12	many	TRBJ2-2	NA	CASSLTTGELFF	TGCGCCAGCAGCTTGACTACCGGGGAGCTGTTTTTT
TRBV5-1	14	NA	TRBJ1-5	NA	CASLAGGASLPQHF	TGCGCCAGCTTGGCCGGGGGCGCTTCTCTGCCCCAGCATTTT
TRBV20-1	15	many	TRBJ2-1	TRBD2	CSASGLAGGYNEQFF	TGCAGTGCCTCGGGACTAGCGGGGGGATACAATGAGCAGTTCTTC
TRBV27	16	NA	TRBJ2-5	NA	CASSPYPTDGQETQYF	TGTGCCAGCAGTCCCTACCCGACAGACGGGCAAGAGACCCAGTACTTC
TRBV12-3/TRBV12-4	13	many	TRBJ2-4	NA	CASTTTKENIQYF	TGTGCCAGCACGACAACGAAAGAAAACATTCAGTACTTC
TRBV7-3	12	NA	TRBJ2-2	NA	CASSRYTGELFF	TGTGCCAGCAGCCGCTACACCGGGGAGCTGTTTTTT
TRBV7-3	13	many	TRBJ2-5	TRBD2	CASSPGGRGTQYF	TGTGCCAGCAGCCCCGGGGGGAGGGGGACCCAGTACTTC